Listed below are T cell receptor beta chains from one sample, sequenced in a study of response to subunit inactivated influenza vaccine. MiXCR, applied by TCRdb to the RT-PCR reads, yields one record per CDR3 protein. The repertoire holds roughly 460,000 distinct CDR3 sequences, with roughly 9.7% as singletons. The material was PBMCs from blood, obtained 35 to 45 days after vaccination. These receptors were obtained from a man aged 50 to 60 who received an inactivated influenza vaccine. Both conserved end residues are part of each CDR3. D genes are given only for firm matches. Size tells how often a clone was seen (once, few, many) or the class of an expanded clone, and some rows leave it out.

J | D | V | size | CDR3 | DNA
TRBJ2-2 | . | TRBV30 | few | CAGQPTGNTGELFF | TGTGCCGGGCAGCCGACAGGGAACACCGGGGAGCTGTTTTTT
TRBJ2-7 | TRBD2 | TRBV20-1 | many | CSAQLAGAYEQYF | TGCAGTGCCCAACTAGCGGGAGCCTACGAGCAGTACTTC
TRBJ2-1 | . | TRBV7-6 | few | CASSLDLMGEQFF | TGTGCCAGCAGCTTAGACTTGATGGGTGAGCAGTTCTTC
TRBJ2-5 | TRBD1 | TRBV18 | few | CASSPSGQSQETQYF | TGTGCCAGCTCACCATCGGGACAGTCCCAAGAGACCCAGTACTTC
TRBJ2-7 | TRBD2 | TRBV28 | many | CASSSFGGRQGEQYF | TGTGCCAGCAGCTCTTTCGGCGGGAGACAAGGCGAGCAGTACTTC
TRBJ2-3 | . | TRBV20-1 | . | CSARDHTQAVSALFLADTQYF | TGCAGTGCTAGAGATCATACGCAAGCGGTCTCGGCCCTTTTTTTAGCAGATACGCAGTATTTT
TRBJ1-1 | . | TRBV12-3/TRBV12-4 | . | CASSLVAFF | TGTGCCAGCAGCCTTGTAGCTTTCTTT
TRBJ2-3 | TRBD2 | TRBV5-1 | many | CASSLGLAVSTDTQYF | TGCGCCAGCAGCTTGGGACTAGCGGTTAGCACAGATACGCAGTATTTT
TRBJ2-7 | TRBD1 | TRBV25-1 | few | CASSETGTGDEQYF | TGTGCCAGCAGTGAAACCGGGACAGGGGACGAGCAGTACTTC
TRBJ2-5 | TRBD1 | TRBV29-1 | . | CSVEGIDRGSRGVQETQYF | TGCAGCGTTGAAGGTATCGACAGGGGTTCGAGGGGGGTCCAAGAGACCCAGTACTTC
TRBJ2-1 | TRBD2 | TRBV12-3/TRBV12-4 | few | CASSFLAGANNEQFF | TGTGCCAGCAGTTTTCTAGCGGGGGCCAACAATGAGCAGTTCTTC
TRBJ1-4 | TRBD1 | TRBV9 | . | CASSEGTGATNEKLFF | TGTGCCAGCAGCGAGGGGACAGGCGCAACTAATGAAAAACTGTTTTTT
TRBJ1-1 | . | TRBV4-1 | . | CASSQDPGMNTEAFF | TGCGCCAGCAGCCAAGATCCAGGGATGAACACTGAAGCTTTCTTT
TRBJ1-4 | TRBD1 | TRBV5-1 | few | CASSGDSATNEKLFF | TGCGCCAGCAGCGGGGACAGCGCAACTAATGAAAAACTGTTTTTT
TRBJ2-3 | TRBD1 | TRBV12-3/TRBV12-4 | few | CASSLVRGRFPTDTQYF | TGTGCCAGCAGTTTAGTCAGGGGGCGCTTCCCTACAGATACGCAGTATTTT
TRBJ2-1 | TRBD2 | TRBV28 | many | CASSLGLAGILGNEQFF | TGTGCCAGCAGTTTAGGACTAGCGGGGATCCTAGGGAATGAGCAGTTCTTC
TRBJ2-1 | TRBD2 | TRBV11-2 | few | CASSWEGLAGYNEQFF | TGTGCCAGCAGCTGGGAGGGACTAGCGGGGTACAATGAGCAGTTCTTC
TRBJ2-7 | TRBD2 | TRBV10-3 | few | CAISGGRAEGLVIYEQYF | TGTGCCATCAGTGGAGGCAGGGCGGAAGGACTAGTAATCTACGAGCAGTACTTC
TRBJ2-3 | . | TRBV6-2/TRBV6-3 | few | CASKGTRVSTDTQYF | TGTGCCAGCAAAGGTACCAGGGTTAGCACAGATACGCAGTATTTT
TRBJ2-7 | . | TRBV20-1 | few | CSARDTARSSYEQYF | TGCAGTGCTAGAGATACCGCCAGGTCCAGTTACGAGCAGTACTTC
TRBJ2-5 | . | TRBV6-2/TRBV6-3 | . | CASTLPGTPQETQYF | TGTGCCAGCACTCTTCCCGGGACTCCTCAAGAGACCCAGTACTTC
TRBJ2-3 | . | TRBV20-1 | . | CSARDPAGRRSVDTQYF | TGCAGTGCTAGAGACCCGGCGGGGCGGCGTTCCGTAGATACGCAGTATTTT
TRBJ2-3 | . | TRBV6-2/TRBV6-3 | . | CASSSPDSLDTQYF | TGTGCCAGCAGTTCTCCGGACTCCTTGGATACGCAGTATTTT
TRBJ2-6 | . | TRBV28 | . | CASSLSAGLVTSGANVLTF | TGTGCCAGCAGTTTATCAGCAGGGTTAGTTACTTCTGGGGCCAACGTCCTGACTTTC
TRBJ2-2 | . | TRBV7-9 | few | CAIRENTGELFF | TGTGCCATTCGAGAGAACACCGGGGAGCTGTTTTTT
TRBJ2-7 | . | TRBV15 | . | CATSRDAVYEQYF | TGTGCCACCAGCAGAGATGCGGTTTACGAGCAGTACTTC
TRBJ2-5 | TRBD2 | TRBV6-2/TRBV6-3 | few | CASRTLAGWGRETQYF | TGTGCCAGCAGGACACTAGCGGGTTGGGGTCGAGAGACCCAGTACTTC
TRBJ2-7 | TRBD1 | TRBV4-3 | few | CASSQDRGPPYEQYF | TGCGCCAGCAGCCAGGACAGGGGACCCCCCTACGAGCAGTACTTC
TRBJ2-5 | . | TRBV19 | once | CASSKFLGQQETQNF | TGTGCCAGTAGTAAGTTTCTGGGCCAGCAAGAGACCCAGAACTTC
TRBJ2-1 | . | TRBV4-3 | . | CASSSVVAYYNEQFF | TGCGCCAGCAGCTCCGTCGTGGCCTACTACAATGAGCAGTTCTTC
TRBJ2-7 | TRBD2 | TRBV5-1 | many | CASSSGGRLAPHEQYF | TGCGCCAGCAGCTCTGGCGGGAGACTAGCGCCCCACGAGCAGTACTTC
TRBJ2-1 | . | TRBV25-1 | . | CASSPQVVYNEQFF | TGTGCCAGCAGCCCTCAGGTAGTCTACAATGAGCAGTTCTTC
TRBJ2-5 | . | TRBV10-3 | . | CAISDLQGRETQYF | TGTGCCATCAGTGACCTCCAGGGACGGGAGACCCAGTACTTC
TRBJ1-1 | . | TRBV12-3/TRBV12-4 | many | CASQKPGSTEAFF | TGTGCCAGCCAGAAGCCAGGGAGTACTGAAGCTTTCTTT
TRBJ2-5 | . | TRBV6-1 | many | CASSDPRGIVETQYF | TGTGCCAGCAGTGACCCCAGGGGAATCGTAGAGACCCAGTACTTC
TRBJ2-1 | TRBD2 | TRBV7-8 | . | CASSLVSTSGTSKSEQFF | TGTGCCAGCAGCTTAGTTTCGACTAGCGGGACTTCTAAGAGTGAGCAGTTCTTC
TRBJ1-3 | . | TRBV9 | . | CASSPSDTSGNTIYF | TGTGCCAGCAGCCCGTCGGACACCTCTGGAAACACCATATATTTT
TRBJ2-3 | TRBD2 | TRBV5-1 | . | CASTPAGVGTQYF | TGCGCCAGCACCCCAGCGGGAGTAGGTACGCAGTATTTT
TRBJ2-3 | TRBD2 | TRBV11-2 | many | CASSFIGDSGKRGGDTQYF | TGTGCCAGCAGCTTTATAGGAGATAGCGGGAAAAGAGGGGGAGATACGCAGTATTTT
TRBJ1-6 | . | TRBV20-1 | many | CSARDRGVGSPLHF | TGCAGTGCTAGAGATCGGGGTGTAGGCTCACCCCTCCACTTT
TRBJ1-6 | . | TRBV20-1 | . | CSAIGAANSPLHF | TGCAGTGCTATCGGAGCAGCTAATTCACCCCTCCACTTT
TRBJ2-1 | . | TRBV7-9 | few | CASTQYGRNNNEQFF | TGTGCCAGCACCCAGTACGGGAGAAACAACAATGAGCAGTTCTTC
TRBJ2-1 | . | TRBV29-1 | many | CSVPRVKYNEQFF | TGCAGCGTCCCTCGGGTCAAATACAATGAGCAGTTCTTC
TRBJ2-1 | . | TRBV20-1 | many | CSAREGSNSYNEQFF | TGCAGTGCTAGAGAGGGATCCAACTCCTACAATGAGCAGTTCTTC
TRBJ2-5 | . | TRBV28 | many | CASNPQGNQETQYF | TGTGCCAGCAATCCCCAGGGTAACCAAGAGACCCAGTACTTC
TRBJ2-2 | TRBD1 | TRBV6-2/TRBV6-3 | . | CAAGQGGTGELFF | TGTGCCGCGGGACAGGGGGGCACCGGGGAGCTGTTTTTT
TRBJ2-1 | . | TRBV6-5 | few | CASSSSGFSYNEQFF | TGTGCCAGCAGTTCCTCAGGGTTCTCCTACAATGAGCAGTTCTTC
TRBJ1-3 | . | TRBV3-1 | . | CASSHQGTSGNTIYF | TGTGCCAGCAGCCATCAGGGTACTTCTGGAAACACCATATATTTT
TRBJ2-3 | TRBD2 | TRBV5-1 | few | CASSLAGRAVDTQYF | TGCGCCAGCAGCTTGGCCGGGAGGGCCGTAGATACGCAGTATTTT
TRBJ2-1 | . | TRBV5-1 | many | CASSLGGDYNEQFF | TGCGCCAGCAGCTTGGGGGGCGATTACAATGAGCAGTTCTTC
TRBJ2-5 | . | TRBV12-3/TRBV12-4 | . | CASNPGRSRETQYF | TGTGCCAGCAACCCAGGGAGATCCAGGGAGACCCAGTACTTC
TRBJ1-4 | . | TRBV6-1 | few | CASSESLGRGEKLFF | TGTGCCAGCAGTGAATCATTAGGGCGGGGTGAAAAACTGTTTTTT
TRBJ2-2 | TRBD1 | TRBV5-1 | many | CASSPGTVTGELFF | TGCGCCAGCAGCCCCGGGACAGTCACCGGGGAGCTGTTTTTT
TRBJ2-3 | TRBD2 | TRBV6-2/TRBV6-3 | few | CASSPGLAYTDTQYF | TGTGCCAGCAGCCCGGGACTAGCTTACACAGATACGCAGTATTTT
TRBJ2-1 | TRBD2 | TRBV20-1 | many | CSAMGTSGNNEQFF | TGCAGTGCTATGGGGACTAGCGGGAACAATGAGCAGTTCTTC